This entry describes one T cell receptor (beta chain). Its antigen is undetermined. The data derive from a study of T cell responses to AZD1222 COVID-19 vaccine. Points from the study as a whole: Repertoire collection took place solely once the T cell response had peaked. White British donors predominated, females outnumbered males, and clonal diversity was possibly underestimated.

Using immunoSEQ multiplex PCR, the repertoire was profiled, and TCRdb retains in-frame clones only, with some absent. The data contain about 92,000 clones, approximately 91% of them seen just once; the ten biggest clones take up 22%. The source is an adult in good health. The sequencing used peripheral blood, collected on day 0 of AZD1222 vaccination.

CDR3 sequence reads: CASSYKRGGWDTQYF. The CDR3 DNA reads as TGTGCCAGCAGTTATAAGCGGGGGGGCTGGGATACGCAGTATTTT. This chain joins TRBV6-5 and TRBJ2-3; 10 nucleotides match TRBD2. This CDR3 has 15 amino acids. The trim removed 3 bases at V and 6 bases at J, leaving 6 bases unmatched. Germline values: CDR1 MNHEY, CDR2 SVGAGI.